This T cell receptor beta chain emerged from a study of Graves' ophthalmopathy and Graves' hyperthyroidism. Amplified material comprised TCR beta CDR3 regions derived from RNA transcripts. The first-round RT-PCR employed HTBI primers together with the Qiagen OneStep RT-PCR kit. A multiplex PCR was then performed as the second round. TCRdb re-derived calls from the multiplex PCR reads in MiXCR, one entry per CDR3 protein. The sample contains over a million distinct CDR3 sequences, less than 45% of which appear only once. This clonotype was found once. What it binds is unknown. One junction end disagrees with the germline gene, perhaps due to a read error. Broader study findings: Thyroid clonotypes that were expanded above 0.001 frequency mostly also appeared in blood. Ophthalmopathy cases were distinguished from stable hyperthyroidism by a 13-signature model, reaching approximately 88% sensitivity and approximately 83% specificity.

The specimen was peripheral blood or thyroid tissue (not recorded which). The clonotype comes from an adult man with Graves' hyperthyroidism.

DNA of the CDR3: TGTGCCACCAGCCCCAGGGGAAGCTCCTACAATTCACCCCTCCACTTT. Amino acids: CATSPRGSSYNSPLHF. The chain recombines TRBV15 with TRBJ1-6, with D maybe TRBD1 (6 bases). The CDR3 runs 16 residues. In germline, CDR1 is LNHNV, CDR2 YYDKDF (reference sequence).